The T cell receptor beta chain described here comes from a study of blood T cell repertoires in COVID-19. For the study at large: Nucleic acid was either cDNA or gDNA, and it came from T cells, B-cell-depleted T cells, or PBMCs.

The CDR3 contains 15 residues. V lost 1 base to trimming and J lost 0 bases, with 8 bases between them. Germline CDR1 is SGDLS and CDR2 is YYNGEE. Generated by immunoSEQ multiplex PCR, the TCRdb table keeps only in-frame clones and is missing some. The sample records 450,000 to 500,000 clones, 75% to 90% being singletons. This clone was seen a single time. The sample taken for sequencing was peripheral blood. V usage is TRBV9 and J usage is TRBJ1-5, with a tentative D call TRBD1 (5 bases). The source is a human donor in a cohort sampled during active COVID-19. The DNA of the CDR3 is TGTGCCAGCAGCGTACAGGGTTATAGCAATCAGCCCCAGCATTTT. This codes for CASSVQGYSNQPQHF.